The next 26 T cell receptor beta chains were all read from a single sample in a study of T cell responses to AZD1222 COVID-19 vaccine. The assay was immunoSEQ multiplex PCR, and TCRdb's table has in-frame clones only and misses some. The sample contains approximately 120,000 clones, about 79% of which appear only once. The specimen comprised peripheral blood, sampled 28 days after the second AZD1222 dose. The receptors were gathered from an adult who received the AZD1222 COVID-19 vaccine.

This rearrangement joins TRBV30 to TRBJ1-1; D possibly corresponds to TRBD1 (5 bases). V was cut by 1 base and J by 0 bases, with 12 bases left in between. The CDR3 runs to 15 residues. Germline values: CDR1 GTSNPN, CDR2 SVGIG (reference sequence). CDR3 nucleotides: TGTGCCTGGAGTGACAAAGGGGCTATGAACACTGAAGCTTTCTTT. This gives the protein CAWSDKGAMNTEAFF.

The gene calls are TRBV6-2 or TRBV6-3 and TRBJ2-7, with 7 bases aligning to TRBD1. Germline V lookup: CDR1 MNHEY, CDR2 SVGEGT. V dropped 4 bases and J dropped 2; count of bases not matched to a gene: 5. This CDR3 contains 14 residues. The CDR3 DNA reads TGTGCCAGCAGTTTTTGGACAGGTACCTACGAGCAGTACTTC. Translating it yields CASSFWTGTYEQYF.

The rearrangement uses TRBV6-5 and TRBJ1-4; 7 bases are a match to TRBD1. Germline values: CDR1 MNHEY, CDR2 SVGAGI. The V segment lost 7 bases and the J segment 5 bases; nucleotides outside the gene matches: 7. The CDR3 covers 14 residues. CDR3 region: CASIRGLKNEKLFF. The DNA of the CDR3 is TGTGCCAGCATTAGGGGGCTGAAGAATGAAAAACTGTTTTTT.

J is TRBJ1-1 and V is TRBV7-3; D uncertain. Germline V gene lookup returns CDR1 SGHTA and CDR2 FQGTGA. The CDR3 loop spans 13 amino acids. V lost 5 bases and J lost 1, with 8 bases in between. The CDR3 DNA follows: TGTGCCAGCAGCGAAGCAGCGAACACTGAAGCTTTCTTT. It specifies CASSEAANTEAFF. The entire variable domain, with the rest obtained from reference TRBV7-3 and TRBJ1-1, is as follows: GAGVSQTPSNKVTEKGKYVELRCDPISGHTALYWYRQSLGQGPEFLIYFQGTGAADDSGLPNDRFFAVRPEGSVSTLKIQRTERGDSAVYLCASSEAANTEAFFGQGTRLTVV.

This chain links TRBV7-2 with TRBJ2-7; D may be TRBD1 (6 bases). The CDR3 covers 13 residues. V gave up 4 bases and J gave up 7 bases, with 14 bases separating them. CDR1 is SGHTA, CDR2 FQGNSA, per germline. This CDR3 is CASSSGPDREQYF. DNA for the CDR3: TGTGCCAGCAGCTCGGGACCCGACAGGGAGCAGTACTTC.

The chain couples TRBV9 to TRBJ2-3; a weak D match, TRBD2 (6 bases). The CDR3 runs to 17 residues. V lost 0 bases and J 1 base, leaving 15 bases between the germline ends. The germline V gene encodes CDR1 SGDLS and CDR2 YYNGEE. CDR3: CASSVGRLVGGTDTQYF. The DNA for the CDR3 is TGTGCCAGCAGCGTAGGCCGACTAGTCGGGGGCACAGATACGCAGTATTTT.

The chain carries TRBV10-3 and TRBJ1-1; the D gene is possibly TRBD1 (5 bases). Per germline, CDR1 ENHRY and CDR2 SYGVKD. The CDR3 totals 17 residues. Deletions cut 5 bases from V and 0 bases from J, with 19 bases between. CDR3 nucleotides: TGTGCCATCAGTTTTGTTCGGGGGGACCCTATGAACACTGAAGCTTTCTTT. Translated, it gives CAISFVRGDPMNTEAFF.

This sequence joins TRBV5-1 and TRBJ2-2; D is perhaps TRBD1 (6 bases). The CDR3 has 16 residues. Trimming removed 1 base at V and 2 bases at J, with 12 bases between. Germline V gene data show CDR1 as SGHRS and CDR2 as YFSETQ. The CDR3 DNA reads TGCGCCAGCAGCTTGTCCGGGACAAAAAACACCGGGGAGCTGTTTTTT. Translated, it gives CASSLSGTKNTGELFF. The full variable domain, in which reference TRBV5-1 and TRBJ2-2 provide the parts outside the CDR3, is KAGVTQTPRYLIKTRGQQVTLSCSPISGHRSVSWYQQTPGQGLQFLFEYFSETQRNKGNFPGRFSGRQFSNSRSEMNVSTLELGDSALYLCASSLSGTKNTGELFFGEGSRLTVL.

The chain has TRBV7-9 and TRBJ1-6; D unresolved. CDR1 and CDR2 (germline): SEHNR, FQNEAQ (reference sequence). Trimming pared 5 bases from V and 11 bases from J, leaving 10 bases between. The CDR3 is 12 residues long. CDR3 DNA: TGTGCCAGCAGCCCGACCCTCCCACCCCTCCACTTT. This sequence encodes CASSPTLPPLHF. Drawing the rest from reference TRBV7-9 and TRBJ1-6, the complete variable domain is DTGVSQNPRHKITKRGQNVTFRCDPISEHNRLYWYRQTLGQGPEFLTYFQNEAQLEKSRLLSDRFSAERPKGSFSTLEIQRTEQGDSAMYLCASSPTLPPLHFGNGTRLTVT.

This clone was counted once. The chain employs TRBV27 and TRBJ2-3, with D possibly being TRBD1 or TRBD2 (5 bases each). Germline values: CDR1 MNHEY, CDR2 SMNVEV (reference sequence). The CDR3 is 15 residues long. V dropped 1 base and J dropped 4 bases, with 12 bases sitting between them. The CDR3 here is CASSLFGTLPDTQYF. The DNA for the CDR3 is TGTGCCAGCAGTTTATTCGGGACCCTCCCAGATACGCAGTATTTT.

The V call is TRBV14, the J call TRBJ1-1; perhaps TRBD1 as D (6 bases). The V and J ends lost 3 bases and 2 bases respectively, with 13 bases between them. CDR1 is SGHDN, CDR2 FVKESK, per germline. The CDR3 runs to 15 residues. The CDR3 coding sequence is TGTGCCAGCAGCCAGGGGGGGGCCCTAAACACTGAAGCTTTCTTT. This encodes CASSQGGALNTEAFF.

The J gene is TRBJ1-4, the V gene TRBV27; 9 nucleotides line up with TRBD1. V shed 7 bases, J shed 5 bases, and the junction held 8 bases outside the gene matches. The CDR3 is 15 amino acids. In germline, CDR1 is MNHEY, CDR2 SMNVEV (reference sequence). The CDR3 is CASTPKGQGNEKLFF. The CDR3 region has the DNA TGTGCCAGCACCCCAAAAGGACAGGGGAATGAAAAACTGTTTTTT. The full variable domain, with the rest looked up from reference TRBV27 and TRBJ1-4, is EAQVTQNPRYLITVTGKKLTVTCSQNMNHEYMSWYRQDPGLGLRQIYYSMNVEVTDKGDVPEGYKVSRKEKRNFPLILESPSPNQTSLYFCASTPKGQGNEKLFFGSGTQLSVL.

V usage is TRBV28 and J usage is TRBJ2-2, with D possibly TRBD1 on 6 matching bases. The V and J ends lost 5 bases and 6 bases respectively, with 19 bases between them. CDR3 size: 16 residues. Germline lookup yields CDR1 MDHEN and CDR2 SYDVKM. The CDR3, as DNA: TGTGCCAGCAGTCCCCCCCCCAGGAAGGGGGCCGGGGAGCTGTTTTTT. Protein product: CASSPPPRKGAGELFF.

J is TRBJ1-5 and V is TRBV27; 9 nucleotides align to TRBD1. The CDR3 loop spans 13 amino acids. CDR1 is MNHEY and CDR2 is SMNVEV in the germline V gene (reference sequence). The V and J ends lost 10 bases and 5 bases, in that order; junction bases with no gene match: 6. CDR3 sequence: CATGTGQDQPQHF. The CDR3 DNA is TGTGCCACCGGGACAGGGCAAGATCAGCCCCAGCATTTT.

This CDR3 reads CASSFGGTGELFF. Here the CDR3 DNA reads TGTGCCAGCAGCTTTGGGGGCACCGGGGAGCTGTTTTTT. This rearrangement joins TRBV7-9 to TRBJ2-2; possibly TRBD1 or TRBD2 for D (5 bases each). Germline CDR1 SEHNR, CDR2 FQNEAQ (reference sequence). Deletions cut 3 bases from V and 4 bases from J, with 6 bases between. The CDR3 length is 13 residues.

The chain uses TRBV30 and TRBJ2-6, with D possibly TRBD1 on 6 matching bases. Germline-derived CDR1 and CDR2 are GTSNPN and SVGIG (reference sequence). The CDR3 loop spans 13 amino acids. Trimming shortened V by 3 bases and J by 11 bases, and 14 bases separated the two germline ends. CDR3 nucleotides: TGTGCCTGGAGAGGGACAAACATCGACGTCCTGACTTTC. It specifies CAWRGTNIDVLTF.

V is TRBV7-8 and J is TRBJ1-3; D gene ambiguous. Per germline, CDR1 SGHVS and CDR2 FQNEAQ. The CDR3 length is 14 residues. Trimming left V 1 base short and J 4 bases short, with 8 bases between. CDR3 sequence (DNA): TGTGCCAGCAGCTTAGTGGAGTGGGGAAACACCATATATTTT. It translates to CASSLVEWGNTIYF.

This clone occurred once. The J gene is TRBJ2-7, the V gene TRBV28; tentative D call: TRBD1 (7 bases). This CDR3 region has 15 residues. The germline V and J ends were trimmed by 5 bases and 7 bases, with 21 bases remaining between them. Germline V lookup: CDR1 MDHEN, CDR2 SYDVKM. The CDR3 sequence is CASSPSGGLTREQYF. The CDR3 DNA reads TGTGCCAGCAGTCCCTCAGGGGGGCTTACGCGAGAGCAGTACTTC.

The rearrangement uses TRBV5-6 and TRBJ1-5; 7 positions agree with TRBD1. V lost 2 bases to trimming and J lost 6 bases; unmatched junction nucleotides: 8. The CDR3 sequence is 15 residues long. The germline CDR1 and CDR2 sequences are SGHDT and YYEEEE. CDR3 region: CASSLQGILSQPQHF. As DNA, the CDR3 is TGTGCCAGCAGCTTACAGGGGATTTTGAGTCAGCCCCAGCATTTT.

The chain carries TRBV7-9 and TRBJ1-2; D is uncertain. Between the trimmed V and J ends, which lost 1 base and 7 bases, there was a span of 13 bases. The CDR3 has 14 amino acids. Germline CDR1 SEHNR, CDR2 FQNEAQ (reference sequence). The DNA of the CDR3 is TGTGCCAGCAGCTTAGGGACTCCCCGCGGTGGCTACACCTTC. Protein product: CASSLGTPRGGYTF.

This rearrangement joins TRBV28 to TRBJ2-7; possible D gene TRBD1, 5 bases. The germline V gene encodes CDR1 MDHEN and CDR2 SYDVKM. The V and J ends lost 2 bases and 12 bases respectively, with 14 bases between them. This CDR3 region has 12 residues. Written as DNA, the CDR3 is TGTGCCAGCAGTTTAAGGTTCAGGGTACCGTACTTC. It is translated as CASSLRFRVPYF.

J is TRBJ2-7 and V is TRBV18; TRBD1 or TRBD2 may be the D gene (5 bases each). This CDR3 region has 14 residues. CDR1 and CDR2 from the germline V gene are KGHSH and LQKENI. The ends were cut back, 3 bases at V and 2 bases at J, with 11 bases in the middle. CDR3 in DNA: TGTGCCAGCTCACCGGGGACGGGTACCTACGAGCAGTACTTC. Protein sequence: CASSPGTGTYEQYF.

This clone came up a few times. The chain links TRBV29-1 to TRBJ1-3, with D maybe TRBD1 (6 bases). The CDR3 runs 13 residues. Trimming shortened V by 6 bases and J by 0 bases, and 9 bases separated the two germline ends. The germline gives CDR1 SQVTM, CDR2 ANQGSEA. CDR3: CSVQGDSGNTIYF. DNA for the CDR3: TGCAGCGTACAGGGAGACTCTGGAAACACCATATATTTT.

The chain combines TRBV4-1 with TRBJ1-5; D perhaps matches TRBD1 (5 bases). This CDR3 is built from 15 residues. V dropped 3 bases and J dropped 1 base, with 10 bases sitting between them. Germline V gene sequence: CDR1 MGHRA, CDR2 YSYEKL. CDR3 in DNA: TGCGCCAGCAGCCACTTGGGGGGGAGCAATCAGCCCCAGCATTTT. It specifies CASSHLGGSNQPQHF.

The V gene is TRBV5-4, the J gene TRBJ1-4, with D unclear. In germline, CDR1 is SGHNT, CDR2 YYREEE (reference sequence). The CDR3 has 12 amino acids. Trimming cost V 1 base and J 7 bases, with 5 bases left between them. The CDR3 loop reads CASSLLGEKLFF. Written as DNA, the CDR3 is TGTGCCAGCAGCTTGTTGGGTGAAAAACTGTTTTTT.

In its sample, this clone was seen once. V is TRBV20-1 and J is TRBJ1-2; no firm D call. The CDR3 runs 12 residues. Trimming removed 3 bases from V and 1 base from J, with 6 bases in between. Germline CDR1 reads DFQATT; CDR2 reads SNEGSKA (reference sequence). CDR3 loop: CSASGSNYGYTF. CDR3 sequence (DNA): TGCAGTGCTAGTGGTAGTAACTATGGCTACACCTTC.